Shown below are 18 T cell receptor beta chains from a single sample sequenced in a study of blood T cell repertoires in COVID-19. Sequencing used immunoSEQ multiplex PCR; TCRdb keeps in-frame clones, though not all of them. The sample records around 200,000 clones, roughly 85% being singletons. Specimen: peripheral blood. The receptors derive from a man in his 60s with acute or convalescent COVID-19.

The V gene is TRBV5-1, the J gene TRBJ2-5, with 8 bases lining up with TRBD1. This CDR3 comprises 14 residues. CDR1 and CDR2 (germline): SGHRS, YFSETQ. V shed 4 bases, J shed 2 bases, and the junction held 4 bases outside the gene matches. In DNA, the CDR3 is TGCGCCAGCAGCCAGGGGGCCGGTCAAGAGACCCAGTACTTC. It codes for CASSQGAGQETQYF.

This chain joins TRBV5-1 and TRBJ1-1; TRBD1 is a possible D gene (6 bases). Germline CDR1 is SGHRS and CDR2 is YFSETQ. The CDR3 extends over 15 amino acids. V was trimmed by 4 bases and J by 1 base, leaving 14 bases between them. CDR3 sequence reads: CASSALGQTNTEAFF. CDR3 DNA sequence: TGCGCCAGCAGCGCGCTAGGACAGACGAACACTGAAGCTTTCTTT.

The V call is TRBV28, the J call TRBJ2-1; D may be TRBD2 (7 bases). Germline V gene sequence: CDR1 MDHEN, CDR2 SYDVKM. CDR3 length: 14 residues. Trimming took off 3 bases at V and 6 bases at J, with 12 bases between the two ends. As DNA, the CDR3 is TGTGCCAGCAGTTTGCGGGGAGGGGGCAATGAGCAGTTCTTC. Protein sequence: CASSLRGGGNEQFF. The entire variable domain, with the rest obtained from reference TRBV28 and TRBJ2-1, is as follows: DVKVTQSSRYLVKRTGEKVFLECVQDMDHENMFWYRQDPGLGLRLIYFSYDVKMKEKGDIPEGYSVSREKKERFSLILESASTNQTSMYLCASSLRGGGNEQFFGPGTRLTVL.

The genes are TRBV3-1 (or the pseudogene TRBV3-2) and TRBJ2-6, with a weak D call TRBD1 (5 bases). This CDR3 comprises 16 residues. Germline V gene lookup returns CDR1 LGHDT and CDR2 YNNKEL (reference sequence). Deletions cut 4 bases from V and 0 bases from J, with 10 bases between. DNA of the CDR3: TGTGCCAGCAGCCGGGGCATGAGCTCTGGGGCCAACGTCCTGACTTTC. This gives the protein CASSRGMSSGANVLTF.

The chain links TRBV28 to TRBJ2-7; D remains ambiguous. In germline, CDR1 is MDHEN, CDR2 SYDVKM. The CDR3 spans 15 residues. V lost 6 bases and J 2 bases, leaving 17 bases between the germline ends. CDR3: CASSPIPGRPYEQYF. DNA of the CDR3: TGTGCCAGCAGCCCCATCCCGGGTCGGCCCTACGAGCAGTACTTC.

The chain combines TRBV24-1 with TRBJ2-7; 8 nucleotides line up with TRBD2. The germline CDR1 and CDR2 sequences are KGHDR and SFDVKD. J lost 4 bases, V lost 9 bases, and 10 bases had no gene match. This CDR3 has 14 residues. DNA for the CDR3: TGTGCCACCTACCCCATCGGGAGGGAATACGAGCAGTACTTC. Protein product: CATYPIGREYEQYF.

The DNA of the CDR3 is TGTGCCAGCAGCCAAGGGGGGCATCTACAGGCCGGGGAGCTGTTTTTT. It is translated as CASSQGGHLQAGELFF. The chain employs TRBV4-2 and TRBJ2-2; possibly TRBD1 for D (6 bases). The CDR3 consists of 16 residues. The germline CDR1 and CDR2 sequences are LGHNA and YNFKEQ. With 1 base removed from V and 6 bases from J, the gap between germline ends came to 15 bases.

The V gene is TRBV7-2, the J gene TRBJ2-3; the D gene is possibly TRBD2 (6 bases). This CDR3 has 16 residues. CDR1 and CDR2 (germline): SGHTA, FQGNSA. V lost 5 bases and J lost 2, with 17 bases in between. In nucleotides, the CDR3 is TGTGCCAGCAGCCTCCGGGGGACCACGTCCACAGATACGCAGTATTTT. It codes for CASSLRGTTSTDTQYF.

The gene calls are TRBV15 and TRBJ2-1, with 8 bases lining up with TRBD1. V trimming: 1 base; J trimming: 9 bases; junction bases outside the gene matches: 14. This CDR3 has 17 amino acids. Germline V lookup: CDR1 LNHNV, CDR2 YYDKDF (reference sequence). The CDR3 spells CATSRVSVGQGAGEQFF. In DNA form, the CDR3 reads TGTGCCACCAGCAGAGTTAGTGTTGGGCAGGGGGCCGGTGAGCAGTTCTTC. The full variable domain, completed using reference TRBV15 and TRBJ2-1, is DAMVIQNPRYQVTQFGKPVTLSCSQTLNHNVMYWYQQKSSQAPKLLFHYYDKDFNNEADTPDNFQSRRPNTSFCFLDIRSPGLGDTAMYLCATSRVSVGQGAGEQFFGPGTRLTVL.

The chain has TRBV28 and TRBJ2-1; D is perhaps TRBD2 (6 bases). The germline V gene has CDR1 MDHEN and CDR2 SYDVKM. The V gene lost 2 bases and the J gene lost 6 bases, with 11 bases spanning the gap. The CDR3 contains 14 residues. This CDR3 is CASSLPGVGNEQFF. The CDR3 DNA is TGTGCCAGCAGTTTACCGGGAGTGGGCAATGAGCAGTTCTTC.

This clone was picked up a small number of times. The rearrangement uses TRBV6-4 and TRBJ2-3, with TRBD2 identical over 9 bases. J was trimmed by 0 bases and V by 0 bases; bases with no gene match: 1. This CDR3 has 16 amino acids. The V gene's germline CDR1 is MRHNA and CDR2 SNTAGT. The CDR3 DNA reads as TGTGCCAGCAGTGACTCGACTAGCGGCAGCACAGATACGCAGTATTTT. Protein sequence: CASSDSTSGSTDTQYF.

This clone was detected only once. The chain carries TRBV15 and TRBJ1-6, with D hard to call. Germline loops: CDR1 LNHNV, CDR2 YYDKDF (reference sequence). CDR3 length equals 19 residues. The V and J ends lost 0 bases and 7 bases respectively, with 22 bases between them. CDR3 coding DNA: TGTGCCACCAGCAGAGATTGGGAAATGGTCGGGGAGAAGAATTCACCCCTCCACTTT. Translated, it gives CATSRDWEMVGEKNSPLHF.

This chain links TRBV10-3 with TRBJ1-1, with TRBD1 as a possible D gene (6 bases). The CDR3 covers 16 residues. V was pared by 2 bases and J by 1 base, with 14 bases between. The germline gives CDR1 ENHRY, CDR2 SYGVKD. CDR3 sequence reads: CAISEPTGHQNTEAFF. As DNA, the CDR3 is TGTGCCATCAGTGAGCCCACGGGACACCAGAACACTGAAGCTTTCTTT.

This clone was recorded once. This rearrangement joins TRBV19 to TRBJ2-1; D perhaps matches TRBD2 (5 bases). CDR1 is LNHDA and CDR2 is SQIVND in the germline V gene (reference sequence). V lost 5 bases to trimming and J lost 10 bases, with 9 bases between them. CDR3 length equals 11 residues. The CDR3 DNA sequence: TGTGCCAGTAGTTCCCGGGGAGAGCAGTTCTTC. Translating gives CASSSRGEQFF.

The rearrangement uses TRBV14 and TRBJ1-6, with D possibly TRBD1 on 6 matching bases. Trimming took off 4 bases at V and 16 bases at J, with 17 bases between the two ends. CDR1 is SGHDN, CDR2 FVKESK, per germline. CDR3 length equals 13 residues. The CDR3 DNA follows: TGTGCCAGCAGCCTTTCGGGGGGGACACGGCTCCACTTT. It specifies CASSLSGGTRLHF.

The V call is TRBV21-1, the J call TRBJ2-7; the table's D gene call, TRBD2, was not cross checked with the DNA. TRBV21-1 is a listed pseudogene. CDR3 length equals 17 residues. CDR3 bases: TGTGCCGGTCATACTAGCGGGACCGCTTCAAGCTCCTACGAGCAGTACTTC. Protein sequence: CAGHTSGTASSSYEQYF.

This chain connects TRBV7-9 to TRBJ1-4; D unclear. Between the trimmed V and J ends, which lost 5 bases and 6 bases, there was a span of 7 bases. The CDR3 extends over 12 amino acids. The germline V gene has CDR1 SEHNR and CDR2 FQNEAQ (reference sequence). The CDR3 nucleotides are TGTGCCAGCAGCCCCGGTTATGAAAAACTGTTTTTT. Translating it yields CASSPGYEKLFF.

This clone has just one count. J is TRBJ2-1 and V is TRBV5-1; TRBD2 aligns across 9 bases. The germline V gene encodes CDR1 SGHRS and CDR2 YFSETQ. Unmatched junction bases numbered 28, after V lost 10 bases and J lost 8 bases. CDR3 length equals 19 residues. The CDR3 loop is CARQGTSFGDGVFFDEQFF. The CDR3 nucleotides are TGCGCCCGCCAAGGGACTAGCTTCGGGGACGGGGTATTTTTCGATGAGCAGTTCTTC.